This T cell receptor (beta chain) derives from a study of coeliac disease. The assay was immunoSEQ multiplex PCR, and TCRdb's table has in-frame clones only and misses some. The sample shows 4,000 to 6,000 clones, roughly three fifths of them seen only once. The germline V gene has CDR1 MNHEY and CDR2 SMNVEV (reference sequence). Trimming removed 6 bases from V and 4 bases from J, with 14 bases in between. There are 14 residues in the CDR3. This clone was seen a few times. This receptor was taken from a woman aged 70-85 years with celiac disease. The source material was lamina propria lymphocytes from the gut. J is TRBJ2-3 and V is TRBV27; unclear D gene. The CDR3 spells CASRRAQVSDTQYF. In DNA, the CDR3 is TGTGCCAGCAGGCGCGCGCAGGTTTCAGATACGCAGTATTTT.